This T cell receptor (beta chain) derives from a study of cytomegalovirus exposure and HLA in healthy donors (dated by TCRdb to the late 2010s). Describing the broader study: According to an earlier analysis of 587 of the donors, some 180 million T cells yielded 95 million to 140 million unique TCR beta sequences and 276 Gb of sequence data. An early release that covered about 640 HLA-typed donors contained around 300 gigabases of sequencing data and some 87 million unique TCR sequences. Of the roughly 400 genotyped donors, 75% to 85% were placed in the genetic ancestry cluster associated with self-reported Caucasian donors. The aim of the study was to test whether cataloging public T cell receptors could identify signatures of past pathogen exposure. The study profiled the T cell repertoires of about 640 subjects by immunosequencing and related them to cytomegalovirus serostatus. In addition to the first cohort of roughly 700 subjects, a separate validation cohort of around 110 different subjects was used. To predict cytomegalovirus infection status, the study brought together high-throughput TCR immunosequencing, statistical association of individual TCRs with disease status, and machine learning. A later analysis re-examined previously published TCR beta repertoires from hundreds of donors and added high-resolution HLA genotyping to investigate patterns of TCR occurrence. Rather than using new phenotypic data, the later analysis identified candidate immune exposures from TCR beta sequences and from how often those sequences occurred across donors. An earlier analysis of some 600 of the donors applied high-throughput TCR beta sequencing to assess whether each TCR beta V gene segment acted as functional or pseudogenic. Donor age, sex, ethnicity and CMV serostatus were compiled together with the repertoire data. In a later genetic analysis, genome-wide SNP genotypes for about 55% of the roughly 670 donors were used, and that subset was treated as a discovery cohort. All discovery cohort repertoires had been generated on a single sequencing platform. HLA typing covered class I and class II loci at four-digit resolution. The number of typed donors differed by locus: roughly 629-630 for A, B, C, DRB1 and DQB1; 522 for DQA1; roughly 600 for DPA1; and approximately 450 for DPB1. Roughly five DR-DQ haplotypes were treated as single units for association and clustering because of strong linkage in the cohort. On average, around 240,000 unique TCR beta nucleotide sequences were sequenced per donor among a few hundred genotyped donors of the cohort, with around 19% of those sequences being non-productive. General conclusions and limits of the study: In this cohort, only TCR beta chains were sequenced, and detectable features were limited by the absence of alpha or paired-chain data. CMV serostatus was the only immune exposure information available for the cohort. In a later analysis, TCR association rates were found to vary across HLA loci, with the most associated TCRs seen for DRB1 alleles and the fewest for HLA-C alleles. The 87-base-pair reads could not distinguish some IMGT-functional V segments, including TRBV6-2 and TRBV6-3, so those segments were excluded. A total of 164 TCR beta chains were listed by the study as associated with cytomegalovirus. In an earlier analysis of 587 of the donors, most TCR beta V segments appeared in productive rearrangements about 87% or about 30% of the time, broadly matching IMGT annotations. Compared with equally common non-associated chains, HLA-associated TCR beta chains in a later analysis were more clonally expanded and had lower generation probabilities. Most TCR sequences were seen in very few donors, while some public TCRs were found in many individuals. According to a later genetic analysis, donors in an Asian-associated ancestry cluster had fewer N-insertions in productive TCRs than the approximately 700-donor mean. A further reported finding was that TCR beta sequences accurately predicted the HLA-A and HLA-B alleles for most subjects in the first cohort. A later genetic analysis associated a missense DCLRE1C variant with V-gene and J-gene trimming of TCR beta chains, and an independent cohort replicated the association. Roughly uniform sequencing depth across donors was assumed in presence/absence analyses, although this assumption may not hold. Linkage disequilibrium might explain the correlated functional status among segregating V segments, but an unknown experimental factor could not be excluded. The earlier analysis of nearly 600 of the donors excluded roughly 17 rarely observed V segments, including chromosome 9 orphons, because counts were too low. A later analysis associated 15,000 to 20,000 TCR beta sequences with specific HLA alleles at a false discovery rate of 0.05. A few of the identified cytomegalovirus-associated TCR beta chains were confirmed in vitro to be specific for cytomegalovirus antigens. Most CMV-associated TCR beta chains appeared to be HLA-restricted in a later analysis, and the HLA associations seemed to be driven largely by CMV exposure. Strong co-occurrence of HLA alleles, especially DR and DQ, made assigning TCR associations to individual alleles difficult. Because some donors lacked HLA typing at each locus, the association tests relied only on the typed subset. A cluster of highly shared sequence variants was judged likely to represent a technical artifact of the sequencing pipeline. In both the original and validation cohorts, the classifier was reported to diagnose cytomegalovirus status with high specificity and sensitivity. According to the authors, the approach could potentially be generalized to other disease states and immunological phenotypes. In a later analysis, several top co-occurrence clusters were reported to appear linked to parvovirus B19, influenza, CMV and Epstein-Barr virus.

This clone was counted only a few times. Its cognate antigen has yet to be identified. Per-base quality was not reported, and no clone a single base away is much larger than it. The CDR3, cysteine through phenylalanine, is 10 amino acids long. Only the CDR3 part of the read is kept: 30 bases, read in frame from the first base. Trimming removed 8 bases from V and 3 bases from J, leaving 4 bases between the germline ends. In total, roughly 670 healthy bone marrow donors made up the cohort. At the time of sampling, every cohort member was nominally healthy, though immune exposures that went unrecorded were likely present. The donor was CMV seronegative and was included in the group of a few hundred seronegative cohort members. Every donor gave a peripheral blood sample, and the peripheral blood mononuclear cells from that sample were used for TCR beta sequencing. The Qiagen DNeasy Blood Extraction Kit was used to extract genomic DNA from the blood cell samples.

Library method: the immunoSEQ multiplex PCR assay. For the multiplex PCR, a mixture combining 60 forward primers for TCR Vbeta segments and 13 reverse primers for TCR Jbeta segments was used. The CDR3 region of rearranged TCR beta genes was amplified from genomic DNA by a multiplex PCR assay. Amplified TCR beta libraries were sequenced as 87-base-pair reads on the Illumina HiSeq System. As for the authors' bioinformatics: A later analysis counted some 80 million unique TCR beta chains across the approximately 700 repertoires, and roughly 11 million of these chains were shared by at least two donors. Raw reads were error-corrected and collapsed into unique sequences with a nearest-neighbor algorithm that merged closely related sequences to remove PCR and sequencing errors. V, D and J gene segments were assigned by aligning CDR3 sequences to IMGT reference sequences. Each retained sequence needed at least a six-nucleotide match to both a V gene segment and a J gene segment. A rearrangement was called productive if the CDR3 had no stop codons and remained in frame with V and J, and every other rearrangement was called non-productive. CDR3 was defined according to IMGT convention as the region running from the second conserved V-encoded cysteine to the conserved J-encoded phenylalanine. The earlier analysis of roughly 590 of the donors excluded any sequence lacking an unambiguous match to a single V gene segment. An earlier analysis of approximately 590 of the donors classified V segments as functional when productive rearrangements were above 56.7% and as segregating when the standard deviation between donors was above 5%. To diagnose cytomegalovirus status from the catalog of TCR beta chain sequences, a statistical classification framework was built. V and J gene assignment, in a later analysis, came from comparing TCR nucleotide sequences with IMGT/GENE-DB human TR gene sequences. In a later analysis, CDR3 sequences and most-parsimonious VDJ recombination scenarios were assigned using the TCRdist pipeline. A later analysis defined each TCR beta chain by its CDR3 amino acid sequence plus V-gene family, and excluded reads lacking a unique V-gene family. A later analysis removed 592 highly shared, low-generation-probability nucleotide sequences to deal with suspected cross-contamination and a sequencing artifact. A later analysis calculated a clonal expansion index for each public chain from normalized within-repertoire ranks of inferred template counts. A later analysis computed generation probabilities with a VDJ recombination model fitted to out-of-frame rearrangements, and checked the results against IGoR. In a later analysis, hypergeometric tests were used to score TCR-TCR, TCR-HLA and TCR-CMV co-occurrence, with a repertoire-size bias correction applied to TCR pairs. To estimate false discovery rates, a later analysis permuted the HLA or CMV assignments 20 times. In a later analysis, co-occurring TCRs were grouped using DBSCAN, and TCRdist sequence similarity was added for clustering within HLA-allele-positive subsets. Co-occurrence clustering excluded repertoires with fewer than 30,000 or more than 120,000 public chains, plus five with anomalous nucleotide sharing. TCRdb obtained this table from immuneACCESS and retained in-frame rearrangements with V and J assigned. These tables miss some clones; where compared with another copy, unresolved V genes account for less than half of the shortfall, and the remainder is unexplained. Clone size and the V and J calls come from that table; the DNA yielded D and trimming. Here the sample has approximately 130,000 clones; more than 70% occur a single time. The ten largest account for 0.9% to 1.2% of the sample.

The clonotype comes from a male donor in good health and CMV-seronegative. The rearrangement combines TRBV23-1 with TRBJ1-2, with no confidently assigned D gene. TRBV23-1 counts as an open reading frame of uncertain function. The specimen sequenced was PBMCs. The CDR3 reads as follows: CASPDYGYTF. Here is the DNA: TGCGCCAGCCCGGACTATGGCTACACCTTC.